Here is one TCR beta chain with its context. The antigen is undetermined. These data are taken from a study of monozygotic twins with inflammatory bowel disease. Study conclusions and caveats: Discordant twins had repertoire similarity that did not differ from that of concordant twins, possibly from limited power.

The CDR3 runs 12 residues. The germline V gene encodes CDR1 LGHDT and CDR2 YNNKEL (reference sequence). Added by template switching were UMIs that each held a 6-nucleotide sample barcode. TCRdb re-called the 5' RACE reads; one entry per CDR3 protein, DNA not given. This sample contains about 380,000 distinct CDR3 sequences. This TCR derives from a human donor with ulcerative colitis or Crohn's disease, or a healthy co-twin of an affected twin (not recorded which). V is TRBV3-1 and J is TRBJ2-5. Source material: blood. CDR3 protein: CASSQPAQAQYF.